This is a list of T cell receptor beta chains from one sample in a study of blood T cells in healthy people across ages. Using its own MiXCR run on the 5' RACE reads, TCRdb lists one record per CDR3 protein. The profile shows 630,000 or so distinct CDR3 sequences, around 32% of them singletons. Sequenced sample: blood. These receptors came from a woman of 80 years or more in good health. The CDR3 runs from the conserved cysteine through the conserved F or W. The order of the fields is V gene, J gene, CDR3 protein.

TRBV28	TRBJ1-5	CATFIQGGQPQHF
TRBV7-2	TRBJ1-2	CASSLVGTTNYGYTF
TRBV20-1	TRBJ2-5	CSARGPAGGETQYF
TRBV7-9	TRBJ2-3	CASSPAGGGRDTQYF
TRBV5-1	TRBJ2-1	CASSRGQGTSYNEQFF
TRBV28	TRBJ1-2	CASSSTGTGYGYTF
TRBV6-2/TRBV6-3	TRBJ2-5	CASSLDLLPEETQYF
TRBV10-3	TRBJ1-6	CAISESMATPLHF
TRBV12-3/TRBV12-4	TRBJ2-3	CASSLSGVAQYF
TRBV6-2/TRBV6-3	TRBJ2-5	CASSYPSQGQETQYF
TRBV11-2	TRBJ1-1	CASSPDQGAVTEAFF
TRBV7-2	TRBJ2-3	CASSSPFGGGTDTQYF
TRBV7-3	TRBJ2-1	CASSLGPFPNEQFF
TRBV12-3/TRBV12-4	TRBJ1-3	CASQSGLNSGNTIYF
TRBV7-8	TRBJ1-5	CASSAITGYNQPQHF
TRBV7-9	TRBJ2-7	CASSLEGSGTSYEQYF
TRBV6-1	TRBJ2-1	CASSDEGVSYNEQFF
TRBV7-6	TRBJ2-1	CASSLDPGNNEQFF
TRBV20-1	TRBJ1-6	CSVTVPGQGFYNSPLHF
TRBV6-2/TRBV6-3	TRBJ1-1	CASRGTGDTEAFF
TRBV28	TRBJ2-1	CASSVLGTPYNEQFF
TRBV6-1	TRBJ2-3	CASSEVRWSFRPDTQYF
TRBV30	TRBJ1-1	CAWIRPGGWTEAFF
TRBV6-6	TRBJ2-1	CASGPTGGEGDEQFF
TRBV28	TRBJ1-1	CASSSPGQYTEAFF
TRBV28	TRBJ1-2	CASSPRTGTKGYTF
TRBV3-1	TRBJ1-4	CASSQLYGDLMNEKRFF
TRBV7-9	TRBJ1-3	CASSSYQQGTGNTIYF
TRBV9	TRBJ2-5	CASGSRAGAETQYF
TRBV7-2	TRBJ2-5	CASSLGQGFAETQYF
TRBV6-1	TRBJ1-5	CASSAERVPNQPQHF
TRBV9	TRBJ2-2	CASSPRGRGAGTGELFF
TRBV20-1	TRBJ2-1	CSARKPAGGPNNEQFF
TRBV6-6	TRBJ1-6	CASSLGTGRNSPLHF
TRBV6-2/TRBV6-3	TRBJ1-2	CASRPGAYGYTF
TRBV7-3	TRBJ1-1	CASSLTGFNTEAFF
TRBV20-1	TRBJ1-2	CSAPGQTDGYTF
TRBV29-1	TRBJ2-3	CSVGGREFSTQYF
TRBV4-2	TRBJ2-1	CASSQEYRMSFYNEQFF
TRBV15	TRBJ2-2	CATSSERHGELFF
TRBV12-3/TRBV12-4	TRBJ2-2	CASIRGTNTGELFF
TRBV30	TRBJ2-7	CAWSLQGQTYEQYF
TRBV9	TRBJ2-3	CASSQGGTDTQYF
TRBV11-1	TRBJ2-1	CASSLSGGQFF
TRBV7-3	TRBJ2-3	CASSSRLAGGIDTQYF
TRBV5-1	TRBJ2-7	CASSLGPQTYEQYF
TRBV19	TRBJ1-5	CASGIRGMSPQHF
TRBV15	TRBJ2-2	CATSRDFTGTGELFF
TRBV5-1	TRBJ1-1	CASSMDGTVLEAFF
TRBV7-8	TRBJ1-2	CASSEQGQGYGYTF
TRBV7-6	TRBJ2-3	CASSLVYDHTQYF
TRBV7-2	TRBJ2-7	CASSPGLAGWDEQYF
TRBV7-2	TRBJ2-7	CASSEPGLVGEQYF
TRBV3-1	TRBJ1-2	CASSQDALTNYGYTF
TRBV20-1	TRBJ2-3	CSARNIAGGLDTQYF
TRBV5-1	TRBJ1-1	CASSFDSPEPNTEAFF
TRBV6-1	TRBJ2-3	CASSLGLAPTDTQYF